This T cell receptor (beta chain) comes out of a study of OX40 agonist ivuxolimab in advanced cancers. Study context: One hepatocellular carcinoma and a couple of cutaneous melanoma patients partially responded.

Trimming shortened V by 1 base and J by 6 bases, and 7 bases separated the two germline ends. CDR1 SGHNT and CDR2 YENEEA come from the germline V gene. This CDR3 is 13 amino acids long. Clones were read by immunoSEQ multiplex PCR, and TCRdb kept only the in-frame ones, dropping some. Of about 59,000 clones in the sample, about four fifths are singletons; the top ten hold under 0.65%. The material was CD4+ or CD8+ T cells sorted from blood, obtained in a trial of the OX40 agonist ivuxolimab. The source is an adult with an advanced solid tumor such as melanoma, head and neck, liver or kidney cancer. The V gene is TRBV11-3, the J gene TRBJ2-1; D not certain. The CDR3 here is CASSLALGNEQFF. CDR3 in DNA: TGTGCCAGCAGCTTAGCTCTTGGCAATGAGCAGTTCTTC.